These 30 T cell receptor beta chains were all obtained from the same sample, sequenced in a study of T cell responses to AZD1222 COVID-19 vaccine. Sequenced by immunoSEQ multiplex PCR; TCRdb stores in-frame clones only, minus some. The table shows about 130,000 clones, with roughly 93% occurring only once. The material sequenced was peripheral blood, taken on day 0 of AZD1222 vaccination. These receptor sequences come from an adult in good health.

The CDR3 region has the DNA TGTGCCTGGAGTGTACAGGGGCCTACAAACACTGAAGCTTTCTTT. Amino acid sequence: CAWSVQGPTNTEAFF. V gene TRBV30 combines with J gene TRBJ1-1; 7 nucleotides match TRBD1. The trim removed 0 bases at V and 2 bases at J, leaving 6 bases unmatched. CDR1 and CDR2 (germline): GTSNPN, SVGIG (reference sequence). The CDR3 runs to 15 residues.

CDR3 sequence reads: CASPGLPNNEQFF. The CDR3 DNA sequence: TGTGCCAGCCCTGGACTACCGAACAATGAGCAGTTCTTC. The gene calls are TRBV27 and TRBJ2-1; tentatively, D is TRBD2 (6 bases). CDR1 and CDR2 (germline): MNHEY, SMNVEV (reference sequence). Trimming stripped 8 bases from V and 5 bases from J, with 13 bases between. The CDR3 length is 13 residues.

The V and J genes are TRBV5-1 and TRBJ2-3; D unresolved. The germline CDR1 and CDR2 sequences are SGHRS and YFSETQ. Trimming stripped 2 bases from V and 2 bases from J, with 9 bases between. This CDR3 region has 14 residues. The CDR3 bases are TGCGCCAGCAGCTTTAAACTTCACACAGATACGCAGTATTTT. Its protein is CASSFKLHTDTQYF.

The rearrangement joins TRBV5-1 to TRBJ2-2; no definite D call. Germline assignment: CDR1 SGHRS and CDR2 YFSETQ. CDR3 length equals 16 residues. The V end was cut by 2 bases, the J end by 0 bases, with 11 bases between. DNA of the CDR3: TGCGCCAGCAGCTTATTTGGCGAGTCGAACACCGGGGAGCTGTTTTTT. Translated, it gives CASSLFGESNTGELFF.

This clone was counted a single time. The chain uses TRBV6-5 and TRBJ2-5, with D tentatively TRBD1 (5 bases). The CDR3 contains 14 residues. The V end was cut by 6 bases, the J end by 2 bases, with 13 bases between. Germline V lookup: CDR1 MNHEY, CDR2 SVGAGI. The CDR3 nucleotides read TGTGCCAGCAGCCCCCTTGGACAACAAGAGACCCAGTACTTC. Residues: CASSPLGQQETQYF.

The chain joins TRBV19 to TRBJ1-1; D not certain. CDR3 length: 14 amino acids. Germline values: CDR1 LNHDA, CDR2 SQIVND (reference sequence). The V end was cut by 4 bases, the J end by 1 base, with 10 bases between. CDR3 sequence: CASSREAGNTEAFF. As DNA, the CDR3 is TGTGCCAGTAGTAGAGAGGCGGGGAACACTGAAGCTTTCTTT.

J is TRBJ1-1 and V is TRBV21-1; the DNA was not used to check the table's D call, TRBD1. TRBV21-1 is marked as a pseudogene. This CDR3 region has 16 residues. The CDR3 nucleotides are TGTGCCAGCAACCTAAACGTGGGCGTCTCGAACACTGAAGCTTTCTTT. As protein: CASNLNVGVSNTEAFF.

The chain links TRBV6-1 to TRBJ1-4, with TRBD1 identical over 8 bases. The CDR3 is made up of 17 amino acids. Per germline, CDR1 MNHNS and CDR2 SASEGT. Trimming removed 4 bases from V and 2 bases from J; junction bases left unmatched: 9. The CDR3 bases are TGTGCCAGCAGTGCCCGACAGGGGCGAGCGACTAATGAAAAACTGTTTTTT. Its protein is CASSARQGRATNEKLFF.

The table lists this clone with a count of one. The chain carries TRBV30 and TRBJ1-2; 9 positions match TRBD1. The germline gives CDR1 GTSNPN, CDR2 SVGIG (reference sequence). Germline trimming cut 0 bases from V and 4 bases from J; bases unmatched to any gene: 6. The CDR3 has 15 residues. Here the CDR3 DNA reads TGTGCCTGGAGTGTACAGGGACAGGGCAGCTATGGCTACACCTTC. This codes for CAWSVQGQGSYGYTF.

The J gene is TRBJ1-1, the V gene TRBV3-1 (or the pseudogene TRBV3-2), with 8 positions matching TRBD1. V shed 0 bases and J 1 base; nucleotides not matched to a gene: 4. Per the germline V gene, CDR1 is LGHDT and CDR2 is YNNKEL (reference sequence). The CDR3 extends over 16 amino acids. CDR3 loop: CASSQELDRENTEAFF. The CDR3 DNA follows: TGTGCCAGCAGCCAAGAGTTGGACAGGGAGAACACTGAAGCTTTCTTT.

This chain connects TRBV11-2 to TRBJ2-5; D not certain. The ends were cut back, 5 bases at V and 5 bases at J, with 3 bases in the middle. Germline V CDR1 and CDR2: SGHAT, FQNNGV. CDR3 length: 10 amino acids. The CDR3 sequence is CASSHETQYF. CDR3 coding DNA: TGTGCCAGCAGCCATGAGACCCAGTACTTC.

V gene TRBV3-1 (or the pseudogene TRBV3-2) combines with J gene TRBJ1-1; D not certain. V was trimmed by 4 bases and J by 5 bases, leaving 11 bases between them. Germline loops: CDR1 LGHDT, CDR2 YNNKEL (reference sequence). The CDR3 loop spans 13 amino acids. CDR3 residues: CASSLTPETEAFF. DNA of the CDR3: TGTGCCAGCAGCCTAACCCCGGAAACTGAAGCTTTCTTT.

The chain has TRBV29-1 and TRBJ2-1; 9 positions agree with TRBD1. CDR1 and CDR2 (germline): SQVTM, ANQGSEA. The length of the CDR3 is 15 residues. Trimming at V came to 7 bases and at J to 3 bases, leaving 10 bases not matched to a gene. The CDR3 nucleotides are TGCAGCGCCCAAACAGGGGGCTCAAGCTACAATGAGCAGTTCTTC. Its translation is CSAQTGGSSYNEQFF.

The J gene is TRBJ2-1, the V gene TRBV15; D perhaps matches TRBD2 (5 bases). The V gene's germline CDR1 is LNHNV and CDR2 YYDKDF (reference sequence). The CDR3 is made up of 16 amino acids. V lost 0 bases and J lost 8, with 17 bases in between. CDR3 residues: CATSRDGSPPRDEQFF. For the CDR3, the DNA is TGTGCCACCAGCAGAGATGGGAGCCCCCCTAGGGATGAGCAGTTCTTC.

The chain's CDR3 is CASRGEVTNSPLHF. The CDR3 DNA follows: TGTGCCAGCCGGGGTGAGGTTACTAATTCACCCCTCCACTTT. The V gene is TRBV19, the J gene TRBJ1-6; D not resolved. The CDR3 runs 14 residues. V lost 9 bases to trimming and J lost 6 bases, with 15 bases between them. CDR1 is LNHDA and CDR2 is SQIVND in the germline V gene (reference sequence).

This clone was counted only a few times. The chain employs TRBV19 and TRBJ1-6, with D uncertain. Germline assignment: CDR1 LNHDA and CDR2 SQIVND (reference sequence). Trimming cost V 3 bases and J 7 bases, with 10 bases left between them. The length of the CDR3 is 14 residues. DNA of the CDR3: TGTGCCAGTAGTATTTCACTGACGAATTCACCCCTCCACTTT. As protein: CASSISLTNSPLHF.

This clone has a single count. This chain uses TRBV3-1 (or the pseudogene TRBV3-2) with TRBJ1-4, with D tentatively TRBD1 (6 bases). This CDR3 comprises 15 residues. The ends were cut back, 5 bases at V and 5 bases at J, with 15 bases in the middle. The germline CDR1 and CDR2 sequences are LGHDT and YNNKEL (reference sequence). The CDR3, as DNA: TGTGCCAGCAGCATGGGGGGGGCGATAAATGAAAAACTGTTTTTT. Amino acid sequence: CASSMGGAINEKLFF.

This clone was detected ten times or more. This chain connects TRBV5-1 to TRBJ2-5; no definite D call. V was shortened by 4 bases and J by 2 bases, with 3 bases between the two germline ends. The CDR3 loop spans 11 amino acids. CDR1 is SGHRS, CDR2 YFSETQ, per germline. CDR3 nucleotides: TGCGCCAGCAGCCAACAAGAGACCCAGTACTTC. Translated: CASSQQETQYF.

V gene TRBV28 combines with J gene TRBJ1-2; 7 nucleotides match TRBD1. The CDR3 totals 12 residues. Germline CDR1 and CDR2: MDHEN and SYDVKM. After removal of 8 bases from V and 4 bases from J, the junction contained 4 bases not matched to a gene. The CDR3 bases are TGTGCCAGCTCCCGGGACAGCTATGGCTACACCTTC. Protein: CASSRDSYGYTF.

Comments on this clone: Other nucleotide sequences from this sample produce the same CDR3. J is TRBJ2-2 and V is TRBV4-1, with D unresolved. CDR1 and CDR2 (germline): MGHRA, YSYEKL. V was shortened by 0 bases and J by 2 bases, with 7 bases between the two germline ends. The CDR3 contains 15 residues. CDR3 residues: CASSQEWRNTGELFF. CDR3 sequence (DNA): TGCGCCAGCAGCCAAGAGTGGCGAAACACCGGGGAGCTGTTTTTT.

Concerning this clone itself: Compared with germline, one end of the junction differs, possibly owing to a read error. The sample carries other DNA sequences with the same CDR3. V is TRBV7-7 and J is TRBJ2-3; 7 nucleotides agree with TRBD2. This CDR3 is built from 13 residues. In germline, CDR1 is SSHAT, CDR2 FNYEAQ (reference sequence). CDR3 residues: CASSLYGGDTQYF. The CDR3 nucleotides read TGTGCTAGCAGCTTATACGGGGGGGATACGCAGTATTTT.

This chain connects TRBV12-3 or TRBV12-4 to TRBJ2-5; a weak D match, TRBD1 (5 bases). The CDR3 is made up of 13 amino acids. V lost 2 bases and J lost 5, with 9 bases in between. The CDR3 DNA is TGTGCCAGCAGTTTACAGGGTTCGGAGACCCAGTACTTC. It translates to CASSLQGSETQYF.

For this clone: The junction and the germline gene differ at one end; a read error may be behind it. The chain links TRBV28 to TRBJ1-3, with D hard to call. The CDR3 runs 12 residues. CDR1 and CDR2 from the germline V gene are MDHEN and SYDVKM. The CDR3 nucleotides are TGTGCCAGCAGTTTACCCACCGGCCCTATTGATTTT. Translated: CASSLPTGPIDF. Filled out from reference TRBV28 and TRBJ1-3, the complete variable domain reads DVKVTQSSRYLVKRTGEKVFLECVQDMDHENMFWYRQDPGLGLRLIYFSYDVKMKEKGDIPEGYSVSREKKERFSLILESASTNQTSMYLCASSLPTGPIDFGEGSWLTVV.

The chain links TRBV27 to TRBJ1-2; possibly TRBD1 for D (6 bases). The germline V gene has CDR1 MNHEY and CDR2 SMNVEV (reference sequence). Trimming removed 6 bases at V and 6 bases at J, with 17 bases between. CDR3 length equals 14 residues. The CDR3 sequence is CASSTRGRGDGYTF. As DNA, the CDR3 is TGTGCCAGCAGCACCCGGGGCAGGGGAGATGGCTACACCTTC.

The gene calls are TRBV6-5 and TRBJ2-1; 8 bases are shared with TRBD2. The CDR3 totals 15 residues. The ends lost 7 bases at V and 5 bases at J; junction bases unmatched: 10. The germline gives CDR1 MNHEY, CDR2 SVGAGI. In DNA, the CDR3 is TGTGCCAGCACCAGAAACAGCGGGAGTGACAATGAGCAGTTCTTC. It yields the protein CASTRNSGSDNEQFF.

The chain links TRBV6-5 to TRBJ1-2, with 7 nucleotides matching TRBD1. The CDR3 extends over 15 amino acids. From germline, CDR1 is MNHEY and CDR2 SVGAGI. The ends lost 7 bases at V and 7 bases at J; junction bases unmatched: 15. The CDR3 spells CASTKEGGAGGGYTF. DNA of the CDR3: TGTGCCAGCACCAAGGAAGGGGGCGCAGGCGGTGGCTACACCTTC.

The table lists this clone with a count of one. The chain links TRBV12-3 or TRBV12-4 to TRBJ2-1, with 7 positions matching TRBD2. Trimming took 5 bases from V and 15 from J; bases not matched to a gene: 7. The CDR3 sequence is 11 residues long. The CDR3 protein is CASSPGTIRFF. CDR3 nucleotide sequence: TGTGCCAGCAGTCCAGGGACTATTCGGTTCTTC.

CDR3 DNA: TGTGCCAGCAGTCGGGACAGGGCTACCGGGGAGCTGTTTTTT. Translating gives CASSRDRATGELFF. The chain uses TRBV6-5 and TRBJ2-2; 9 nucleotides line up with TRBD1. This CDR3 is 14 amino acids long. From germline, CDR1 is MNHEY and CDR2 SVGAGI. The ends lost 5 bases at V and 5 bases at J; junction bases unmatched: 3.

The chain is built from TRBV27 and TRBJ1-1; D is ambiguous. Germline V gene data show CDR1 as MNHEY and CDR2 as SMNVEV (reference sequence). V lost 5 bases and J 3 bases, leaving 10 bases between the germline ends. The CDR3 sequence is 13 residues long. Here the CDR3 reads CASSRERDTEAFF. The CDR3 DNA is TGTGCCAGCAGTCGTGAAAGGGACACTGAAGCTTTCTTT.

The chain has TRBV7-2 and TRBJ2-7, with D unclear. Germline V gives CDR1 SGHTA, CDR2 FQGNSA. The CDR3 length is 12 residues. The V end was cut by 4 bases, the J end by 3 bases, with 7 bases between. The DNA of the CDR3 is TGTGCCAGCAGCTCAACCTTCTACGAGCAGTACTTC. This translates into CASSSTFYEQYF.